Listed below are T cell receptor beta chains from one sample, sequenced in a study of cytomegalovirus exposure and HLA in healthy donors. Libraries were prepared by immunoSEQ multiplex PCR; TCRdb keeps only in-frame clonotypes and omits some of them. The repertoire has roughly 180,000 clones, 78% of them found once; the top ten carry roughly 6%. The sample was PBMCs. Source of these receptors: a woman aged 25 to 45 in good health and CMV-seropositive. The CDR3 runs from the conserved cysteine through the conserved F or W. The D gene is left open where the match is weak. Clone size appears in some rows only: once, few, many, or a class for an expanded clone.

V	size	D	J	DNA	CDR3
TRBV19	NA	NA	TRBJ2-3	TGTGCCAGTCGAAAAGGGGTCGTCACAGATACGCAGTATTTT	CASRKGVVTDTQYF
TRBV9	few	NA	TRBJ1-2	TGTGCCAGCATGAGTTCACGGGGCTACACCTTC	CASMSSRGYTF
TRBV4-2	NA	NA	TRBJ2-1	TGTGCCAGCAGCCAAGCGCCCCCCCCCAGCGCCTACAATGAGCAGTTCTTC	CASSQAPPPSAYNEQFF
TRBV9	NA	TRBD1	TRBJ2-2	TGTGCCAGCAGCGTCATCCCAGGGGGCGCGAACACCGGGGAGCTGTTTTTT	CASSVIPGGANTGELFF
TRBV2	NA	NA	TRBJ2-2	TGTGCCAGCGGATCGGGACACACCACCGGGGAGCTGTTTTTT	CASGSGHTTGELFF
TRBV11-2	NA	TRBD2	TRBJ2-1	TGTGCCAGCAGCTTGACCGGGACTAGCGGGACCAATGAGCAGTTCTTC	CASSLTGTSGTNEQFF
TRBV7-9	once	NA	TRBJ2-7	TGTGCCAGCAGCCCGCCAACCCCAGGGAACTTCTACGAGCAGTACTTC	CASSPPTPGNFYEQYF
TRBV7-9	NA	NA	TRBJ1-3	TGTTCCAGCAGCTTAACGGCGGCTTACTCTGGAAACACCATATATTTT	CSSSLTAAYSGNTIYF
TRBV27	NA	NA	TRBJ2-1	TGTGCCAGCAGGACGGGAGTGAGCAATGAGCAGTTCTTC	CASRTGVSNEQFF
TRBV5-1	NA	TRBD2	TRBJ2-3	TGCGCCAGCAGCCTGGGACTAGCGGGGCGCACAGATACGCAGTATTTT	CASSLGLAGRTDTQYF
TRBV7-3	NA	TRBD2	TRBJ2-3	TGTGCCAGCAGCTTCAGCGGGGGGGTTAGCACAGATACGCAGTATTTT	CASSFSGGVSTDTQYF
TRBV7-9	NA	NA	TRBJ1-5	TGTTCCAGCAGCCCCCAGGGGCAGAGCAATCAGCCCCAGCATTTT	CSSSPQGQSNQPQHF
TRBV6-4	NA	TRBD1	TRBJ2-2	TGTGCCAGCAGTGACTTAGGGGGCGCGACCACCGGGGAGCTGTTTTTT	CASSDLGGATTGELFF
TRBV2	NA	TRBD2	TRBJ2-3	TGTGCCAGCAACCGCGGGGGAATATCTAGCACAGATACGCAGTATTTT	CASNRGGISSTDTQYF
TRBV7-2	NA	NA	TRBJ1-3	TGTGCCAGCAGCCGAGGGATTGCCTCTGGAAACACCATATATTTT	CASSRGIASGNTIYF
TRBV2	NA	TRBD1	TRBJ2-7	TGTGCCAGCAGTCCCCAGACAGGGGGGGGTGAGCAGTACTTC	CASSPQTGGGEQYF
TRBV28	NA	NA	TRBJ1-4	TGTGCCAGCAGTTTAGGAGTTCTGGGTGATTCAACTAATGAAAAACTGTTTTTT	CASSLGVLGDSTNEKLFF
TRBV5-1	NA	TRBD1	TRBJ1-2	TGCGCCAGCAGTCCGGGACAGGGGGCAGGCGGCTATGGCTACACCTTC	CASSPGQGAGGYGYTF
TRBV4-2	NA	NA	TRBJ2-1	TGTGCCAGCAGCCAGGGACAAGTGTCCTACAATGAGCAGTTCTTC	CASSQGQVSYNEQFF
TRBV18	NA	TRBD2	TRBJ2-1	TGTGCCAGCATGGCTCCCCTAGCGGGAGTATCGAATGAGCAGTTCTTC	CASMAPLAGVSNEQFF
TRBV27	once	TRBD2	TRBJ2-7	TGTGCCAGCAGTTTAGGAGCGGGGGTAAACTACGAGCAGTACTTC	CASSLGAGVNYEQYF
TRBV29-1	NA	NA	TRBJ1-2	TGCAGCGTTGAAGAACCACTTCAGGGGTCTGGCTACACCTTC	CSVEEPLQGSGYTF
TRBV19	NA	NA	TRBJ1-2	TGTGCCAGTCGGGAGGCGTATGGCTACACCTTC	CASREAYGYTF
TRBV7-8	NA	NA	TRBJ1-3	TGTGCCAGCACCTCATTGAGGTTATCTGGAAACACCATATATTTT	CASTSLRLSGNTIYF
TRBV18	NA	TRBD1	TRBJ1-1	TGTGCCAGCTCAACCCGGGACAGGGATCCGGTTTTCTTT	CASSTRDRDPVFF
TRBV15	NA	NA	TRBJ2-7	TGTGCCACCAGCACCCTGCCGGGGAAATACGAGCAGTACTTC	CATSTLPGKYEQYF
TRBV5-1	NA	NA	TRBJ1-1	TGCGCCAGCAGCTTGGACCAACGGACGGGGACTGAAGCTTTCTTT	CASSLDQRTGTEAFF
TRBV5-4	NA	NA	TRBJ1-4	TGTGCCAGCAGCCAAACAGGGCTGGCTAATGAAAAACTGTTTTTT	CASSQTGLANEKLFF
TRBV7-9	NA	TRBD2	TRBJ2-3	TGTGCCAGCAGCGGACAAGGGACTAGCGGGAGACGAGATACGCAGTATTTT	CASSGQGTSGRRDTQYF
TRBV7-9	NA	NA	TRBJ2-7	TGTGCCAGCAGCTTACCTCGGATTTCGGGGAGACCCTGGGACTACGAGCAGTACTTC	CASSLPRISGRPWDYEQYF
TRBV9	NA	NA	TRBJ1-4	TGTGCCAGCAGCGTAGTTCTGAGGGAGGACCCGCCGGCAACTAATGAAAAACTGTTTTTT	CASSVVLREDPPATNEKLFF
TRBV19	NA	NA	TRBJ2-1	TGTGCCAGTAGTATTAGTGTTGGACAATACAATGAGCAGTTCTTC	CASSISVGQYNEQFF
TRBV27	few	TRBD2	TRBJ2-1	TGTGCCAGCAGTGGGGGACTAGCGTACAATGAGCAGTTCTTC	CASSGGLAYNEQFF
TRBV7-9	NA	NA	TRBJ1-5	TGTGCCAGCACCAATACAGGGAATCAGCCCCAGCATTTT	CASTNTGNQPQHF
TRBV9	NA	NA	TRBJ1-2	TGTGCCAGCAGCGTAGGACAGTCCTATGGCTACACCTTC	CASSVGQSYGYTF
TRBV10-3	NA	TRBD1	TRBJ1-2	TGTGCCATCAGTGAGTCGAGGACAGGGAGACCTGGCTACACCTTC	CAISESRTGRPGYTF
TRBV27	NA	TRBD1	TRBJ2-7	TGTGCCAGCAGTTTGACAGGGCACTACGAGCAGTACTTC	CASSLTGHYEQYF
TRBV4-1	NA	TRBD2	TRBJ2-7	TGCGCCAGCAGCCAGTCCGGGACTAGCGGGGGGCGACGGTACGAGCAGTACTTC	CASSQSGTSGGRRYEQYF
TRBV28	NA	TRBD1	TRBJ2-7	TGTGCCAGCACCCCCCATCGGGACAGGGGGAGGTACGAGCAGTACTTC	CASTPHRDRGRYEQYF
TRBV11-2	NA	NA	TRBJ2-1	TGTGCCAGCAGCTCTTTCCTGACTAAGGTGATTTACAATGAGCAGTTCTTC	CASSSFLTKVIYNEQFF
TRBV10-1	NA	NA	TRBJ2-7	TGCGCCAGCAGCCTTGGACAGAGCTACGAGCAGTACTTC	CASSLGQSYEQYF
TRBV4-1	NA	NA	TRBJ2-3	TGCGCCAGCAGCCAAGCGGGGGGCGCCTCAGATACGCAGTATTTT	CASSQAGGASDTQYF
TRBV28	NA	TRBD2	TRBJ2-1	TGTGCCAGCAGACGGACTAGCGGGAGGGCTAGGGAGCAGTTCTTC	CASRRTSGRAREQFF
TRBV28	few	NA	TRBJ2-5	TGTGCCAGCAGTTTACCCACGGTGGGACTGCAAGAGACCCAGTACTTC	CASSLPTVGLQETQYF
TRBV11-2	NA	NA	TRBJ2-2	TGTGCCAGCAGCCCATTAACAGGGAACACCGGGGAGCTGTTTTTT	CASSPLTGNTGELFF
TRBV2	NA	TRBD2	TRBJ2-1	TGTGCCAGCGCCAAGCGGGGGCTGACCTACAATGAGCAGTTCTTC	CASAKRGLTYNEQFF
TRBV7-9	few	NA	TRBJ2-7	TGTGCCAGCAGCTTAGCCCACAGTGAGTACGAGCAGTACTTC	CASSLAHSEYEQYF
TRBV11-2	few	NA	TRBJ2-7	TGTGCCAGCAGCTTAGTAGGCAGGTACGAGCAGTACTTC	CASSLVGRYEQYF
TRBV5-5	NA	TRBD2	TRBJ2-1	TGTGCCAGCAGCCCACTAGCGCCAATATCCTACAATGAGCAGTTCTTC	CASSPLAPISYNEQFF
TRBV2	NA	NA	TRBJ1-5	TGTGCCACCAGACTTGGAGGACAGCCCCAGCATTTT	CATRLGGQPQHF
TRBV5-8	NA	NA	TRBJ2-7	TGTGCCAGCAGCCTAGGTGGTCCCTACGAGCAGTACTTC	CASSLGGPYEQYF
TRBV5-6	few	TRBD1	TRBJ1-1	TGTGCCAGCAGCGACCCGGGACAGGGCCTATACACTGAAGCTTTCTTT	CASSDPGQGLYTEAFF
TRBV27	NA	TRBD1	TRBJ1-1	TGTGCCAGCAGCGACCGGGACAGACAAGTCACTGAAGCTTTCTTT	CASSDRDRQVTEAFF
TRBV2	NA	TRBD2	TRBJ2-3	TGTGCCAGCAGTCGACTAGCGGGAGACGGCACAGATACGCAGTATTTT	CASSRLAGDGTDTQYF
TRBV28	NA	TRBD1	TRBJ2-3	TGTGCCAGCAGTTTGACGACAGGGGGCCCGAGACTAGATACGCAGTATTTT	CASSLTTGGPRLDTQYF
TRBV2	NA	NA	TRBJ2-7	TGTGCCAGCAGTGCCCCACAGGATCCCTACGAGCAGTACTTC	CASSAPQDPYEQYF
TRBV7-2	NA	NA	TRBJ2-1	TGTGCCAGCAGCCCCATGGTGGGAGGTCACAATGGGCAGTTCTTC	CASSPMVGGHNGQFF
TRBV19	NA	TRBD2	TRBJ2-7	TGTGCCAGTAGGCAGCGGGGGGATAGCTCCTACGAGCAGTACTTC	CASRQRGDSSYEQYF
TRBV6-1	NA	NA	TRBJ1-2	TGTGGAACGAGGGAGGGGTATGGCTACACCTTC	CGTREGYGYTF